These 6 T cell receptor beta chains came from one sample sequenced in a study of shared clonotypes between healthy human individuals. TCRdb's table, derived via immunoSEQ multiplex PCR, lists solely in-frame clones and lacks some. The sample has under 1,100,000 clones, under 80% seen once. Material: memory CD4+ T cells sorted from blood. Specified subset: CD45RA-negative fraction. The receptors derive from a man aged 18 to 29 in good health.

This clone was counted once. The DNA of the CDR3 is TGTGCCAGCAGCCCGACATGGACTAGCGGGAGGATCTCCTACGAGCAGTACTTC. Translation: CASSPTWTSGRISYEQYF. The rearrangement joins TRBV7-9 to TRBJ2-7; TRBD2 agrees at 14 bases. Germline CDR1 and CDR2: SEHNR and FQNEAQ (reference sequence). This CDR3 has 18 residues. Losses at the gene ends were 5 bases for V and 0 bases for J; bases not matched to a gene: 9.

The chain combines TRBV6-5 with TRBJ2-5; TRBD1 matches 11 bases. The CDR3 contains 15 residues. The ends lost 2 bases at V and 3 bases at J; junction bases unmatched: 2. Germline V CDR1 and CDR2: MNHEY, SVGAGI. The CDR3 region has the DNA TGTGCCAGCAGTTACCCGGGACAGGGGGAAGAGACCCAGTACTTC. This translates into CASSYPGQGEETQYF.

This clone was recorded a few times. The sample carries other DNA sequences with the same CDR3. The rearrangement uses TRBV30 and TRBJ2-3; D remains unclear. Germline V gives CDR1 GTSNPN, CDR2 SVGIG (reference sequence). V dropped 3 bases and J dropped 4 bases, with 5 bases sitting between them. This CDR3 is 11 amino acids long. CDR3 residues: CAWSSPDTQYF. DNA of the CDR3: TGTGCCTGGAGCAGCCCAGATACGCAGTATTTT.

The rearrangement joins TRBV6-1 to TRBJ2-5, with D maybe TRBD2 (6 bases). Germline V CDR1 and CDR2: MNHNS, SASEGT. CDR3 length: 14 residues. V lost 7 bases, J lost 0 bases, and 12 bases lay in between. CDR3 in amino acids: CASIGSGHQETQYF. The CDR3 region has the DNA TGTGCCAGCATCGGCAGCGGGCACCAAGAGACCCAGTACTTC.

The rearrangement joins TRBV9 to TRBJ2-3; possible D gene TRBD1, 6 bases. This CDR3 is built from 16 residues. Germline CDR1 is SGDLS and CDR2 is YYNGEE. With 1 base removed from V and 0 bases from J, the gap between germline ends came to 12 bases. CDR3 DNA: TGTGCCAGCAGCGTATTCGGACAGACGAGCACAGATACGCAGTATTTT. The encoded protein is CASSVFGQTSTDTQYF.

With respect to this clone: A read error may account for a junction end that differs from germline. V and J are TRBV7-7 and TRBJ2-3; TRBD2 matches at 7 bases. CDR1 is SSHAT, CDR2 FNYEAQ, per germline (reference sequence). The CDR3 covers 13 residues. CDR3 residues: CASSLSGGNTQYF. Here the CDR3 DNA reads TGTGCTAGCAGCCTGTCCGGGGGGAATACGCAGTATTTT.